The next 26 T cell receptor beta chains were all read from a single sample in a study of T cell responses to AZD1222 COVID-19 vaccine. The protocol was immunoSEQ multiplex PCR, while the TCRdb copy is restricted to in-frame clones and leaves out a portion. The sample yields 69,000 or so clones, around 90% seen once. This material consisted of peripheral blood, taken 28 days after the second AZD1222 dose. The receptor set was obtained from an adult who received the AZD1222 COVID-19 vaccine.

The chain combines TRBV14 with TRBJ1-3; D is ambiguous. V shed 5 bases and J shed 8 bases, with 13 bases lying between them. This CDR3 contains 13 residues. Germline CDR1 and CDR2: SGHDN and FVKESK. The chain's CDR3 is CASSSQDGDTIYF. The CDR3 nucleotides read TGTGCCAGCAGCAGCCAGGACGGGGACACCATATATTTT.

This chain joins TRBV6-2 or TRBV6-3 and TRBJ1-1; TRBD1 matches 10 bases. Germline trimming cut 6 bases from V and 6 bases from J; bases unmatched to any gene: 10. The CDR3 loop spans 15 amino acids. Germline-derived CDR1 and CDR2 are MNHEY and SVGEGT. This chain's CDR3 is CASSRPGTGAAEAFF. CDR3 in DNA: TGTGCCAGCAGCCGTCCCGGGACAGGGGCGGCTGAAGCTTTCTTT.

The rearrangement links TRBV5-6 to TRBJ1-1; weak D call: TRBD1 (6 bases). The CDR3 sequence is 15 residues long. Germline assignment: CDR1 SGHDT and CDR2 YYEEEE. Trimming left V 4 bases short and J 6 bases short, with 19 bases between. The CDR3 coding sequence is TGTGCCAGCAGCGCCGGACAGTCAAGGACTGCTGAAGCTTTCTTT. It translates to CASSAGQSRTAEAFF.

The chain employs TRBV24-1 and TRBJ2-1; 10 bases fit TRBD2. The V segment lost 4 bases and the J segment 6 bases; nucleotides outside the gene matches: 5. This CDR3 comprises 15 residues. Germline V gene lookup returns CDR1 KGHDR and CDR2 SFDVKD. CDR3 in DNA: TGTGCCACCAGTGACGTACTAGCGGGACGCAATGAGCAGTTCTTC. It codes for CATSDVLAGRNEQFF.

This clone was counted between two and nine times. CDR3 nucleotide sequence: TGTGCCATCGGCGGGACTAGCGGTTACGAGCAGTACTTC. As protein: CAIGGTSGYEQYF. The rearrangement uses TRBV10-3 and TRBJ2-7; the match to TRBD2 covers 11 bases. The CDR3 sequence is 13 residues long. J was trimmed by 4 bases and V by 8 bases; bases with no gene match: 4. CDR1 and CDR2 (germline): ENHRY, SYGVKD.

The rearrangement links TRBV7-9 to TRBJ2-1, with 8 bases matching TRBD2. The CDR3 length is 14 residues. V dropped 5 bases and J dropped 5; count of bases not matched to a gene: 5. CDR1 and CDR2 (germline): SEHNR, FQNEAQ (reference sequence). The CDR3 spells CASSAGGINNEQFF. CDR3 in DNA: TGTGCCAGCAGCGCGGGGGGCATTAACAATGAGCAGTTCTTC.

The chain couples TRBV6-5 to TRBJ2-2; tentative D call: TRBD2 (5 bases). Germline-derived CDR1 and CDR2 are MNHEY and SVGAGI. The CDR3 sequence is 15 residues long. V gave up 6 bases and J gave up 3 bases, with 14 bases separating them. The CDR3 nucleotides read TGTGCCAGCAGGAATCGGGATGGGGACACCGGGGAGCTGTTTTTT. Its protein is CASRNRDGDTGELFF.

The J gene is TRBJ2-5, the V gene TRBV5-6; D is perhaps TRBD2 (6 bases). This CDR3 is 13 amino acids long. V was trimmed by 6 bases and J by 0 bases, leaving 9 bases between them. CDR1 is SGHDT and CDR2 is YYEEEE in the germline V gene. The CDR3 DNA follows: TGTGCCAGCAACCGGGGGTACCAAGAGACCCAGTACTTC. Translated, it gives CASNRGYQETQYF.

The rearrangement links TRBV2 to TRBJ1-5; perhaps TRBD1 as D (5 bases). The CDR3 is 15 amino acids. Trimming took 5 bases from V and 7 from J, leaving 18 bases between them. Germline loops: CDR1 SNHLY, CDR2 FYNNEI. CDR3: CASSKYQGMDQPQHF. CDR3 nucleotides: TGTGCCAGCAGTAAATACCAGGGAATGGACCAGCCCCAGCATTTT. Using reference TRBV2 and TRBJ1-5 for the parts outside the CDR3, the full variable domain is EPEVTQTPSHQVTQMGQEVILRCVPISNHLYFYWYRQILGQKVEFLVSFYNNEISEKSEIFDDQFSVERPDGSNFTLKIRSTKLEDSAMYFCASSKYQGMDQPQHFGDGTRLSIL.

The chain employs TRBV18 and TRBJ1-4, with 7 bases that match TRBD1. The CDR3 runs 14 residues. V lost 1 base and J lost 10; bases outside the gene matches: 6. Germline V lookup: CDR1 KGHSH, CDR2 LQKENI. CDR3 DNA: TGTGCCAGCTCACCACAAGGACAGGACGGAAAACTGTTTTTT. Protein: CASSPQGQDGKLFF.

The rearrangement uses TRBV2 and TRBJ2-7; D may be TRBD1 or TRBD2 (7 bases each). CDR1 and CDR2 from the germline V gene are SNHLY and FYNNEI. CDR3 length: 14 amino acids. Trimming removed 6 bases at V and 2 bases at J, with 14 bases between. CDR3: CASRKRDSTYEQYF. The CDR3 nucleotides are TGTGCCAGCAGGAAGCGGGACAGTACCTACGAGCAGTACTTC.

This sequence joins TRBV5-1 and TRBJ2-1; weak D call: TRBD2 (5 bases). The V and J ends lost 4 bases and 10 bases respectively, with 9 bases between them. The CDR3 extends over 11 amino acids. CDR1 and CDR2 from the germline V gene are SGHRS and YFSETQ. The CDR3 here is CASSEGQEQFF. CDR3 in DNA: TGCGCCAGCAGCGAGGGCCAGGAGCAGTTCTTC.

V and J are TRBV29-1 and TRBJ1-1; the D is unclear. This CDR3 has 14 amino acids. CDR1 SQVTM and CDR2 ANQGSEA come from the germline V gene. The V and J ends lost 4 bases and 0 bases respectively, with 12 bases between them. CDR3 in amino acids: CSVAAPLMNTEAFF. The CDR3 DNA reads as TGCAGCGTTGCCGCCCCTTTAATGAACACTGAAGCTTTCTTT.

CDR3 residues: CASSYGAGGGNYGYTF. Here the CDR3 DNA reads TGTGCCAGCAGTTATGGTGCAGGGGGCGGGAACTATGGCTACACCTTC. This rearrangement joins TRBV6-5 to TRBJ1-2, with 8 bases lining up with TRBD1. The J segment lost 2 bases and the V segment lost 3 bases, leaving 8 bases of the junction unmatched. In germline, CDR1 is MNHEY, CDR2 SVGAGI. The CDR3 is 16 amino acids.

The CDR3 here is CASSLALGVMVAFF. CDR3 coding DNA: TGTGCCAGCAGCTTAGCCCTAGGGGTAATGGTGGCTTTCTTT. This chain links TRBV7-8 with TRBJ1-1, with D tentatively TRBD1 (5 bases). V was pared by 0 bases and J by 11 bases, with 16 bases between. The length of the CDR3 is 14 residues. CDR1 SGHVS and CDR2 FQNEAQ come from the germline V gene.

This clone has just a few counts. J is TRBJ1-2 and V is TRBV4-3, with 7 bases fitting TRBD1. The CDR3 contains 16 residues. J was trimmed by 4 bases and V by 0 bases; bases with no gene match: 8. Germline values: CDR1 LGHNA, CDR2 YSLEER. The CDR3 nucleotides read TGCGCCAGCAGCCAAGATTTAGGGGGCGCCGGCTATGGCTACACCTTC. Encoded protein: CASSQDLGGAGYGYTF.

The chain has TRBV18 and TRBJ1-3, with TRBD1 as a possible D gene (6 bases). The CDR3 is 16 residues long. Germline values: CDR1 KGHSH, CDR2 LQKENI. V lost 0 bases, J lost 4 bases, and 13 bases lay in between. The CDR3 DNA is TGTGCCAGCTCACCACCGGACAGACAGAGGGGAAACACCATATATTTT. It yields the protein CASSPPDRQRGNTIYF.

The CDR3: CASSRTGQYNSPLHF. The DNA of the CDR3 is TGCGCCAGCAGCCGGACGGGACAATATAATTCACCCCTCCACTTT. V gene TRBV4-3 combines with J gene TRBJ1-6, with D tentatively TRBD1 (6 bases). V was pared by 4 bases and J by 4 bases, with 11 bases between. In germline, CDR1 is LGHNA, CDR2 YSLEER. The CDR3 is 15 residues long.

The rearrangement joins TRBV18 to TRBJ2-3; the match to TRBD2 covers 7 bases. Germline CDR1 and CDR2: KGHSH and LQKENI. This CDR3 has 15 amino acids. Trimming removed 3 bases from V and 7 bases from J; junction bases left unmatched: 10. CDR3 region: CASSPPRGRGYTQYF. The CDR3 nucleotides read TGTGCCAGCTCACCGCCGCGCGGGAGAGGTTATACGCAGTATTTT. The variable domain in full, with the rest retrieved from reference TRBV18 and TRBJ2-3, is NAGVMQNPRHLVRRRGQEARLRCSPMKGHSHVYWYRQLPEEGLKFMVYLQKENIIDESGMPKERFSAEFPKEGPSILRIQQVVRGDSAAYFCASSPPRGRGYTQYFGPGTRLTVL.

V usage is TRBV15 and J usage is TRBJ2-7, with D perhaps matching TRBD2 (6 bases). CDR3 length: 15 amino acids. Per the germline V gene, CDR1 is LNHNV and CDR2 is YYDKDF (reference sequence). Trimming removed 2 bases at V and 6 bases at J, with 17 bases between. This CDR3 reads CATSRKKPGVSEQYF. In DNA form, the CDR3 reads TGTGCCACCAGCAGAAAAAAGCCGGGAGTCAGCGAGCAGTACTTC. The variable domain in full, with the rest retrieved from reference TRBV15 and TRBJ2-7, is DAMVIQNPRYQVTQFGKPVTLSCSQTLNHNVMYWYQQKSSQAPKLLFHYYDKDFNNEADTPDNFQSRRPNTSFCFLDIRSPGLGDTAMYLCATSRKKPGVSEQYFGPGTRLTVT.

This clone was counted between two and nine times. V and J are TRBV7-9 and TRBJ1-2; TRBD1 aligns across 7 bases. Unmatched junction bases numbered 10, after V lost 7 bases and J lost 2 bases. This CDR3 region has 15 residues. Germline assignment: CDR1 SEHNR and CDR2 FQNEAQ (reference sequence). The CDR3 DNA is TGTGCCAGCAATCCGAAGGGGGCATCCAACTATGGCTACACCTTC. It encodes CASNPKGASNYGYTF. Filled out from reference TRBV7-9 and TRBJ1-2, the complete variable domain reads DTGVSQNPRHKITKRGQNVTFRCDPISEHNRLYWYRQTLGQGPEFLTYFQNEAQLEKSRLLSDRFSAERPKGSFSTLEIQRTEQGDSAMYLCASNPKGASNYGYTFGSGTRLTVV.

The chain couples TRBV19 to TRBJ2-5; 9 nucleotides match TRBD2. Trimming cost V 3 bases and J 2 bases; bases outside gene matches: 10. CDR1 is LNHDA and CDR2 is SQIVND in the germline V gene (reference sequence). CDR3 size: 17 residues. CDR3 loop: CASSISYGLARQETQYF. The CDR3 DNA reads as TGTGCCAGTAGTATTTCTTATGGACTAGCGCGTCAAGAGACCCAGTACTTC.

V gene TRBV7-9 combines with J gene TRBJ2-1, with 11 bases lining up with TRBD2. Germline V gives CDR1 SEHNR, CDR2 FQNEAQ (reference sequence). Losses at the gene ends were 11 bases for V and 0 bases for J; bases not matched to a gene: 6. The CDR3 loop spans 15 amino acids. The CDR3 sequence: CAGGTSGSSYNEQFF. As DNA, the CDR3 is TGTGCCGGGGGGACTAGCGGTAGCTCCTACAATGAGCAGTTCTTC.

The V gene is TRBV28, the J gene TRBJ2-3, with 8 bases matching TRBD1. In germline, CDR1 is MDHEN, CDR2 SYDVKM. CDR3 length: 15 residues. The junction had 8 bases not matched to a gene; V was cut back by 6 bases and J by 3 bases. The CDR3 protein is CASSPYRGDTDTQYF. The CDR3 bases are TGTGCCAGCAGCCCTTACAGGGGGGATACAGATACGCAGTATTTT.

The V call is TRBV2, the J call TRBJ2-7; unclear D gene. The CDR3 is 13 residues long. Germline V gives CDR1 SNHLY, CDR2 FYNNEI. Trimming shortened V by 11 bases and J by 0 bases, and 14 bases separated the two germline ends. For the CDR3, the DNA is TGTGCCGGTTCTCTGGAACTCTCCTACGAGCAGTACTTC. Protein sequence: CAGSLELSYEQYF.

The rearrangement joins TRBV3-1 (or the pseudogene TRBV3-2) to TRBJ1-1; possibly TRBD1 for D (5 bases). Germline assignment: CDR1 LGHDT and CDR2 YNNKEL (reference sequence). The CDR3 consists of 13 residues. Trimming shortened V by 6 bases and J by 7 bases, and 15 bases separated the two germline ends. The CDR3 bases are TGTGCCAGCAGACGGACACGGGGCGGTGAAGCTTTCTTT. It is translated as CASRRTRGGEAFF.